This TCR beta chain was recorded in a study of high-grade serous ovarian cancer treatment subgroups (dated by TCRdb to the early 2020s). With regard to the full study: Sequencing yielded a mean of roughly 14,000 reads and approximately 7,000 unique TCR beta rearrangements per sample. Under a laparoscopic triage algorithm, patients with high-grade serous ovarian cancer were grouped by complete gross resection or by neoadjuvant chemotherapy response, and the study profiled the TCR beta repertoires of these patients. The 30-patient cohort included approximately ten patients with no residual disease after primary surgery (R0), approximately ten excellent NACT responders, and approximately ten poor NACT responders. One primary tumor sample and two metastatic tumor samples were collected from each patient, for a total of over 85 samples.

Including the terminal cysteine and phenylalanine, the CDR3 comprises 14 residues. Only the CDR3 portion is preserved as DNA: 42 bases, with reading frame beginning at the first base. Deletion took 0 bases off V and 2 bases off J, with a span of 7 bases between the germline ends. CDR1 and CDR2 are read off the germline V gene as SGHAT and FQNNGV. Only a few counts were recorded for this clone. The target of this receptor is not known. Base qualities were left out, and no much larger clone turns up one base away. High-throughput TCR profiling via ImmunoSEQ was performed on the approximately 90 tumor samples. In the paper's pipeline: The repertoire diversity metrics included richness (unique productive sequences), clonality, evenness and relatedness, and the Bhattacharyya coefficient was used to measure similarity between samples. In a sensitivity analysis, TCRs with fewer than two reads were excluded, and consistent conclusions were obtained. This immuneACCESS table, as held by TCRdb, lists in-frame sequences with V and J called but not all clones. Of the missing ones, under half trace to an unresolved V gene in checked studies; the others have no known cause. V and J calls and clone size are given by that table; D and trimming were obtained from the DNA. Counted in this sample were approximately 36,000 clones; 75% to 85% of them appeared once. The biggest ten clones account for over 3% of the sample.

The tumor samples were collected prior to definitive surgery or chemotherapy. Genomic DNA extraction was performed by the MD Anderson Biospecimen Extraction Resource, and TCR sequencing was carried out by the MD Anderson Cancer Genomics Laboratory. The paper as a whole reports these results and caveats: The TCR repertoire analyses centered on CDR3, and CDR1 and CDR2 were not analyzed. Repertoire similarity between tumors from the same patient ranged from about 0.095 to 0.8, while tumors from different patients showed almost no similarity. TCR clonal relatedness was found to be positively correlated with neoantigen level and, by trend, with copy number variation and mutation load derived from whole-genome sequencing. Because bulk tumor TCR sequencing provided no spatial information, insight into HGSC tumor complexity and diversity was limited.

This TCR was recovered from a human donor with high-grade serous ovarian cancer. Sequencing was carried out using tumor tissue. The receptor chain draws on TRBV11-2 and TRBJ1-2; the D gene identity is not certain. The CDR3 reads CASSLDLGNYGYTF. The DNA reads as follows: TGTGCCAGCAGCTTAGACTTGGGAAACTATGGCTACACCTTC.